Given below is one T cell receptor (beta chain) in context. This clonotype was seen repeatedly, ten times or more. Its cognate antigen has yet to be identified. The input lacks base qualities; no much larger clone sits a single base away. Clipping removes 5 bases from V and 4 bases from J, with 4 as the unmatched junction base count. The CDR3 spans 14 residues, from the cysteine through the phenylalanine. Only the CDR3 region is kept as DNA, spanning 42 bases read in frame from base 1. Per the germline V gene, SGHTA is the CDR1 and FQGNSA is the CDR2. These data originate in a study of neurological immune-mediated disorders (dated by TCRdb to about 2019). In the study overall: Peripheral blood TCR-beta repertoires from HTLV-I-associated myelopathy (HAM/TSP) patients, multiple sclerosis patients and healthy controls were compared by UMI-based sequencing. Of the approximately 65 subjects in the cohort, some 15 were HAM/TSP patients, roughly 35 were multiple sclerosis patients, and some 20 were healthy controls. The approximately 110 TCR-beta libraries included longitudinal samples, technical triplicates and paired sorted CD4+ and CD8+ T-cell subsets alongside PBMC samples.

The full study reports these points: No identical CDR3 amino acid sequences were found to be shared among expanded clones across subjects, suggesting that TCR-beta repertoires were private in all groups. The highest TCR clonal expansion was observed in HAM/TSP patients, whereas the lowest was observed in MS patients, even when compared with healthy controls.

Blood bank volunteers in Maryland, USA served as the healthy controls. TCR libraries for sorted subsets were made from roughly 950,000 sorted CD4+ or CD8+ T cells. Peripheral blood was subjected to Ficoll-Hypaque density gradient centrifugation to isolate PBMCs, which were then cryopreserved in liquid nitrogen. The study also sequenced paired sorted CD4+ and CD8+ subsets from healthy controls, HAM/TSP patients and MS patients. To synthesize cDNA, template-switch 5'RACE was performed with a primer carrying a 10-nucleotide random unique molecular identifier so that each TCR transcript was tagged. Each sequencing run produced over 160 million TCR-beta sequences covering 15-18 subjects. The RNeasy kit was used for extraction of total RNA. The KAPA Real-time Library Amplification kit was used to amplify TCR-beta VDJ regions with primers targeting the TCR constant region and the 5'RACE anchor. Sample indexes and Illumina adaptors were added in a first PCR, and a second PCR then increased library yield. After Ampure bead purification, the TCR product of roughly 650 bp was size-selected on a 2% E-gel SizeSelection system. Before pooling, library quality was assessed on a Bioanalyzer, concentration was determined with Qubit, and library quantification was performed with the Kapa Library Quantification kit. Paired-end 2 x 150 bp sequencing of the libraries was performed on an Illumina HiSeq 2500. To increase sequence diversity, about 23-32% phiX was spiked into each library pool. Processing in the source paper ran as follows. Quality-filtered reads were processed with the UMI-based MiGEC pipeline, which removed over 75% of raw TCR sequences during error correction. VDJ genes were aligned to IMGT germline references, and each clonotype was defined by a unique CDR3 amino acid sequence together with V-J genes. Clonal expansion, Shannon diversity and CDR3 relatedness were evaluated with VDJtools (CalcPairwiseDistances, ClusterSamples), while phylogenetic trees were built in CLCbio workbench. Expanded clones were defined as having at least 8 unique UMIs, based on coefficient-of-variation modelling across technical triplicates. Using fastp trimming at Q25 and MiXCR clonotype assembly, TCRdb reanalyzed the public sequencing data and kept in-frame beta chains. Each record represents a unique CDR3 protein, reported with the most common genes and DNA among its rows. The V and J calls and clone size are TCRdb's, not the authors'. In all, the sample holds 25,000 to 35,000 distinct CDR3 sequences, and approximately 5.2% of those were seen once. The ten largest clones represent roughly 1.9% of the sample.

The TCR sequence derives from a woman aged 45-60 years in good health. The sequencing sample was made of CD4+ T cells from blood. The sequence links TRBV7-2 to TRBJ1-1; TRBD1 agrees with 10 junctional bases. The CDR3 loop reads CASSPGTGVTEAFF. In nucleotides, the sequence is TGTGCCAGCAGCCCCGGGACAGGGGTCACTGAAGCTTTCTTT.